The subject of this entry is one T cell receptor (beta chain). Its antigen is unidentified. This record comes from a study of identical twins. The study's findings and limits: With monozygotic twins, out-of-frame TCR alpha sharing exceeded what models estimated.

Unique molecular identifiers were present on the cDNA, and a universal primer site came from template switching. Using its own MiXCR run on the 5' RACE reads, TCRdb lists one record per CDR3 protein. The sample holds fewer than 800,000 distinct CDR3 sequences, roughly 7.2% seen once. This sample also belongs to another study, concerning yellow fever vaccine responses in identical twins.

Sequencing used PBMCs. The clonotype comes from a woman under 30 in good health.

The CDR3 coding sequence is TGTGCCAGCAGTGGCGAGACAGTGGGCGGCTACACCTTC. Translated, it gives CASSGETVGGYTF. The rearrangement uses TRBV6-1 and TRBJ1-2, with D possibly being TRBD1 (5 bases). V was clipped by 4 bases and J by 8 bases, with 14 bases between them. From germline, CDR1 is MNHNS and CDR2 SASEGT. The CDR3 extends over 13 amino acids.